Listed below are T cell receptor beta chains from one sample, sequenced in a study of T cells after yellow fever vaccination. TCRdb reanalysed the 5' RACE reads using MiXCR and keeps one entry per CDR3 protein. The data hold 65,000 to 90,000 distinct CDR3 sequences, with 13% observed a single time. This material consisted of CD8+ T cells not binding an NS4B(214-222) dextramer, sorted from PBMCs, taken approximately 20 days after the first yellow fever vaccination. Every receptor here comes from a man aged 18 to 30 who received the YFV17D yellow fever vaccine. CDR3s include the opening cysteine and the closing phenylalanine or tryptophan. A D gene is named only where the DNA matches it firmly. Some rows mark clone size as missing; the rest say once, few, many or name a class of expanded clone.

J gene | clone size | V gene | D gene | CDR3 protein | CDR3 DNA
TRBJ1-1 | few | TRBV6-1 | NA | CASTQTPSNTEAFF | TGTGCCAGCACCCAAACACCATCAAACACTGAAGCTTTCTTT
TRBJ2-1 | few | TRBV11-3 | NA | CASSYPGGSGEQFF | TGTGCCAGCAGCTACCCAGGGGGGTCGGGTGAGCAGTTCTTC
TRBJ2-1 | NA | TRBV7-9 | TRBD2 | CASSLLLAGINEQFF | TGTGCCAGCAGCCTCTTACTAGCGGGAATCAATGAGCAGTTCTTC
TRBJ2-5 | few | TRBV15 | TRBD1 | CATSRGGTGQETQYF | TGTGCCACCAGCAGAGGGGGGACAGGGCAAGAGACCCAGTACTTC
TRBJ2-5 | NA | TRBV9 | NA | CASSVAGGIQETQYF | TGTGCCAGCAGCGTAGCAGGCGGGATCCAAGAGACCCAGTACTTC
TRBJ2-5 | NA | TRBV6-1 | TRBD2 | CASSDPGGGTETQYF | TGTGCCAGCAGTGACCCCGGGGGGGGGACGGAGACCCAGTACTTC
TRBJ2-1 | few | TRBV7-3 | TRBD2 | CASSLRGGWGSYNEQFF | TGTGCCAGCAGCTTAAGGGGGGGTTGGGGCTCCTACAATGAGCAGTTCTTC
TRBJ2-5 | few | TRBV4-3 | NA | CASSQEARVREETQYF | TGCGCCAGCAGCCAAGAAGCGAGGGTCAGGGAAGAGACCCAGTACTTC
TRBJ2-3 | NA | TRBV12-3/TRBV12-4 | NA | CASSPTGISDTQYF | TGTGCCAGCAGCCCAACGGGGATCAGTGATACGCAGTATTTT
TRBJ1-5 | few | TRBV5-6 | TRBD1 | CASSPGGANQPQHF | TGTGCCAGCAGCCCAGGGGGGGCGAATCAGCCCCAGCATTTT
TRBJ1-2 | NA | TRBV19 | NA | CASSGTGGYYGYTF | TGTGCCAGTAGTGGAACGGGGGGCTACTATGGCTACACCTTC
TRBJ1-2 | NA | TRBV5-4 | NA | CASSFWGSNYGYTF | TGTGCCAGCAGCTTCTGGGGAAGTAACTATGGCTACACCTTC
TRBJ2-2 | NA | TRBV27 | TRBD2 | CASSGGTSGGTGELFF | TGTGCCAGCAGTGGGGGGACTAGCGGGGGTACCGGGGAGCTGTTTTTT
TRBJ1-2 | few | TRBV29-1 | NA | CSVVSGTQYYGYTF | TGCAGCGTTGTTTCTGGGACGCAGTACTATGGCTACACCTTC